A selection of T cell receptor beta chains follows, all from one sample in a study of T cell repertoires in cytomegalovirus infection. These receptors' antigens are unknown. TCRdb re-called the reads with MiXCR, one entry per CDR3 protein. The sample lists around 570,000 distinct CDR3 sequences; almost 40% were seen once. The material sequenced was cultured PBMCs, taken from culture after CMV antigen stimulation. Source of these receptors: a human donor in good health (CMV status not recorded). Some clones in this sample may be carry-over from other donors' samples. The CDR3 runs from the conserved cysteine through the conserved F or W.

V,J,CDR3
TRBV12-3/TRBV12-4,TRBJ1-2,CASSSGEDGYTF
TRBV7-2,TRBJ1-4,CASSLDRGKLFF
TRBV18,TRBJ2-7,CASSPPEGGSSYEQYF
TRBV7-2,TRBJ1-1,CASSRPGPGTEAFF
TRBV7-2,TRBJ2-7,CASSTTGKSSSYEQYF
TRBV7-2,TRBJ2-3,CASSQTSGRGTDTQYF
TRBV6-8,TRBJ2-7,CASSYSLRFPTYEQYF
TRBV6-6,TRBJ1-6,CASSYKGSGVDNSPLHF
TRBV7-2,TRBJ2-7,CASSLRGRHEQYF
TRBV7-8,TRBJ2-3,CASSLGAKRGTTSTDTQYF
TRBV7-2,TRBJ2-1,CASSDANNEQFF
TRBV11-3,TRBJ2-1,CASSRGRESSYNEQFF
TRBV7-6,TRBJ2-1,CASSLNPGIYNEQFF
TRBV6-1,TRBJ2-7,CASSEARHGSYEQYF
TRBV6-1,TRBJ1-3,CASRRGRGNTIYF
TRBV6-2/TRBV6-3,TRBJ2-5,CASSNRGLEEGTQYF
TRBV6-1,TRBJ1-2,CASSEALTANYGYTF
TRBV27,TRBJ1-1,CASWRGLNTEAFF
TRBV20-1,TRBJ2-5,CSARDLVRGIEETQYF
TRBV20-1,TRBJ2-1,CSARAGVGGYNEQFF
TRBV11-2,TRBJ1-1,CASSPLLGMNTEAFF
TRBV7-2,TRBJ2-1,CASSFDRGSYNEQFF
TRBV7-9,TRBJ1-2,CASSFWDRYGYTF
TRBV7-2,TRBJ2-7,CASSRRIYEQYF
TRBV12-3/TRBV12-4,TRBJ2-5,CASSSPGLAGIGETQYF
TRBV28,TRBJ1-6,CASGRPGQNDSPLHF
TRBV4-3,TRBJ2-2,CASSQDQRNTGELFF
TRBV20-1,TRBJ2-1,CSARSPTGRNNEQFF
TRBV7-8,TRBJ2-7,CASSLVRRSYEQYF
TRBV28,TRBJ2-1,CASRSEHMSNEQFF
TRBV6-6,TRBJ2-3,CASSLFAGTSTDTQYF
TRBV6-6,TRBJ1-3,CASRRDILSGNTIYF
TRBV7-4,TRBJ2-1,CASRNDFRSYNEQFF
TRBV6-8,TRBJ2-3,CASRRGTTDTQYF
TRBV10-3,TRBJ2-7,CASSGTTYEQYF
TRBV7-8,TRBJ1-3,CASSPHRDRGIGGNTIYF
TRBV7-2,TRBJ1-1,CASSLDRDRGRTEAFF
TRBV9,TRBJ2-1,CASSEGKGEASGKYNEQFF
TRBV7-2,TRBJ1-5,CASSARGGSKQPQHF
TRBV7-2,TRBJ2-7,CASSLVARQPYF
TRBV20-1,TRBJ1-1,CSASSGATEAFF